This T cell receptor beta chain was captured in a study of cytomegalovirus exposure and HLA in healthy donors (dated by TCRdb to about 2017). At the level of the whole study: An earlier analysis of several hundred of the donors reported approximately 290 Gb of sequence data and 120 million or so unique TCR beta sequences from 190 million or so T cells. Donor age, sex, ethnicity and CMV serostatus were compiled together with the repertoire data. Of the roughly 390 genotyped donors, 75% to 85% were placed in the genetic ancestry cluster associated with self-reported Caucasian donors. Both class I and class II loci were covered by HLA typing, at four-digit resolution. In the later analysis, no new phenotypic data were used to find candidate immune exposures; instead, reliance was placed on TCR beta sequences and their occurrence across donors. The study used immunosequencing to profile the T cell repertoires of approximately 690 subjects and linked those repertoires to cytomegalovirus serostatus. Along with the roughly 670-subject first cohort, a separate validation cohort of over 90 different subjects was used. A later genetic analysis took genome-wide SNP genotypes for about three fifths of the 666 donors and used that subset as a discovery cohort. The study aimed to test whether cataloging public T cell receptors could reveal signatures of past pathogen exposure. An early release that covered about 600 HLA-typed donors contained approximately 300 gigabases of sequencing data and about 84 million unique TCR sequences. A few DR-DQ haplotypes were handled as single units for association and clustering because linkage in the cohort was strong. A later analysis re-examined previously published TCR beta repertoires from about 700 donors and added high-resolution HLA genotyping to investigate patterns of TCR occurrence. An earlier analysis of some 600 of the donors applied high-throughput TCR beta sequencing to assess whether each TCR beta V gene segment acted as functional or pseudogenic. All discovery cohort repertoires had been generated on a single sequencing platform. High-throughput TCR immunosequencing, statistical association of individual TCRs with disease status, and machine learning were combined to predict cytomegalovirus infection status. Across under 500 genotyped donors of the cohort, an average of 235,054 unique TCR beta nucleotide sequences per donor were sequenced, and 15% to 20% of those sequences were non-productive. The number of donors typed differed by locus, with 629-630 for A, B, C, DRB1 and DQB1, approximately 500 for DQA1, nearly 610 for DPA1, and some 450 for DPB1. The study at large found these results: In both the original and validation cohorts, the classifier was reported to diagnose cytomegalovirus status with high specificity and sensitivity. An association between a missense DCLRE1C variant and V-gene and J-gene trimming of TCR beta chains was found in a later genetic analysis and replicated in an independent cohort. In a later analysis, about 17,000 TCR beta sequences were associated with specific HLA alleles at a false discovery rate of 0.05. A cluster of highly shared sequence variants was judged likely to represent a technical artifact of the sequencing pipeline. The earlier analysis of some 560 of the donors excluded roughly 16 rarely observed V segments, including chromosome 9 orphons, because counts were too low. In a later analysis, the rate of TCR association differed among HLA loci, with DRB1 alleles having the most associated TCRs and HLA-C alleles having the fewest. Broadly in line with IMGT annotations, most TCR beta V segments showed up in productive rearrangements about 90% or about 30% of the time in an earlier analysis of under 700 of the donors. A further reported finding was that TCR beta sequences accurately predicted the HLA-A and HLA-B alleles for most subjects in the first cohort. HLA typing was unavailable for some donors at each locus, so association tests used only the typed subset. Three of the identified cytomegalovirus-associated TCR beta chains were confirmed in vitro to be specific for cytomegalovirus antigens. When HLA alleles, especially DR and DQ, strongly co-occurred, TCR associations were difficult to assign to individual alleles. Presence/absence analyses assumed roughly uniform sequencing depth across donors, an assumption that may not hold. According to a later genetic analysis, donors in an Asian-associated ancestry cluster had fewer N-insertions in productive TCRs than the approximately 700-donor mean. In this cohort, only TCR beta chains were sequenced, and detectable features were limited by the absence of alpha or paired-chain data. In a later analysis, HLA-associated TCR beta chains showed more clonal expansion and lower generation probabilities than non-associated chains that were equally common. Most CMV-associated TCR beta chains appeared to be HLA-restricted in a later analysis, and the HLA associations seemed to be driven largely by CMV exposure. A total of fewer than 200 TCR beta chains were listed by the study as associated with cytomegalovirus. Linkage disequilibrium might explain the correlated functional status among segregating V segments, but an unknown experimental factor could not be excluded. The authors suggested that the approach could potentially be generalized to other disease states and immunological phenotypes. The only immune exposure information available for the cohort was CMV serostatus. While some public TCRs were present in many individuals, most TCR sequences turned up only very rarely across donors. Several of the top co-occurrence clusters appeared to be linked to parvovirus B19, influenza, CMV and Epstein-Barr virus, according to a later analysis.

This clone was seen only a few times. Its specific antigen is unknown. Base qualities are not recorded, but no much larger clone differs from it by a single base. Library prep was done by the immunoSEQ multiplex PCR assay. A mixture of 60 forward primers for TCR Vbeta segments and 13 reverse primers for TCR Jbeta segments was used in the multiplex PCR. The CDR3 region of rearranged TCR beta genes was amplified from genomic DNA by a multiplex PCR assay. Amplified TCR beta libraries were sequenced as 87-base-pair reads on the Illumina HiSeq System. Processing in the source paper ran as follows. In a later analysis, some 80 million unique TCR beta chains were counted across the 500 to 700 repertoires, and approximately 9.9 million of these chains were shared by at least two donors. Raw reads were error-corrected and collapsed into unique sequences with a nearest-neighbor algorithm that merged closely related sequences to remove PCR and sequencing errors. V, D and J gene segments were assigned by aligning CDR3 sequences to IMGT reference sequences. Each retained sequence needed at least a six-nucleotide match to both a V gene segment and a J gene segment. A rearrangement was called productive if the CDR3 had no stop codons and remained in frame with V and J, and every other rearrangement was called non-productive. Following IMGT convention, CDR3 was defined as the stretch from the second conserved V-encoded cysteine to the conserved J-encoded phenylalanine. The earlier analysis of 500 to 600 of the donors excluded sequences that lacked an unambiguous match to a single V gene segment. In an earlier analysis of several hundred of the donors, V segments were called functional above 56.7% productive rearrangements and were called segregating when the between-donor standard deviation exceeded 5%. A statistical classification framework was built for diagnosing cytomegalovirus status from the catalog of TCR beta chain sequences. A later analysis assigned V and J genes by comparing TCR nucleotide sequences with IMGT/GENE-DB human TR gene sequences. In a later analysis, CDR3 sequences and most-parsimonious VDJ recombination scenarios were assigned using the TCRdist pipeline. A later analysis defined each TCR beta chain by its CDR3 amino acid sequence plus V-gene family, and excluded reads lacking a unique V-gene family. As a way to deal with suspected cross-contamination and a sequencing artifact, a later analysis dropped 450 to 700 nucleotide sequences that were highly shared and had low generation probability. For each public chain, a later analysis derived a clonal expansion index from normalized ranks of inferred template counts within each repertoire. Generation probabilities in a later analysis came from a VDJ recombination model fitted to out-of-frame rearrangements, and those results were checked against IGoR. Hypergeometric tests were used in a later analysis to score TCR-TCR, TCR-HLA and TCR-CMV co-occurrence, with a repertoire-size bias correction applied to the TCR pairs. To estimate false discovery rates, a later analysis permuted the HLA or CMV assignments 20 times. In a later analysis, co-occurring TCRs were grouped with DBSCAN, and TCRdist sequence similarity was added when clustering was performed within HLA-allele-positive subsets. Co-occurrence clustering excluded repertoires with fewer than 30,000 or more than 120,000 public chains, plus five with anomalous nucleotide sharing. TCRdb stores this immuneACCESS table with in-frame sequences only. Part of the clones is absent; in the studies checked, under half of the shortfall reflects unresolved V genes, and no reason is known for the rest. V, J and clone size were drawn from that table, and D and trimming were deduced from the DNA. The sample table contains 70,000 to 95,000 clones; only one count was recorded for 75% to 85% of them. The ten largest clones take up 2% of the sample.

In total, approximately 700 healthy bone marrow donors made up the cohort. At the time of sampling, every cohort member was nominally healthy, though immune exposures that went unrecorded were likely present. The donor tested CMV seronegative, placing the donor among the 352 seronegative members of the cohort. A peripheral blood sample was provided by each donor, and peripheral blood mononuclear cells were used for TCR beta sequencing. The Qiagen DNeasy Blood Extraction Kit was used to extract genomic DNA from the blood cell samples. This clonotype was sampled from a man younger than 30 in good health and CMV-seronegative. Sequencing was performed on PBMCs.

The CDR3 sequence is CASSLDSSSNQPQHF. The sequenced DNA is TGTGCCAGCAGCTTAGATTCCTCTAGCAATCAGCCCCAGCATTTT. The chain employs TRBV7-2 and TRBJ1-5; no D segment can be confidently identified. Spanning cysteine to phenylalanine, the CDR3 consists of 15 amino acids. Of the read, only the CDR3 DNA is kept; its 45 bases are in frame from base 1. Deletion took 1 base off V and 0 bases off J, with a span of 7 bases between the germline ends. The germline V gene provides CDR1 SGHTA and CDR2 FQGNSA.